Listed below are T cell receptor beta chains from one sample, sequenced in a study of cytomegalovirus exposure and HLA in healthy donors. The protocol was immunoSEQ multiplex PCR, while the TCRdb copy is restricted to in-frame clones and leaves out a portion. In the table there are some 120,000 clones, roughly 77% of which are singletons. The sample comprised PBMCs. These receptors all stem from a young man in good health and CMV-seronegative. Both conserved end residues are part of each CDR3. Fields, in order: V gene, D gene, J gene, clone size, CDR3 DNA, CDR3 protein. A D gene is named only where the DNA matches it firmly. The size of a clone is reported for some rows only, either as once, few or many, or as a class for expanded clones.

TRBV2	TRBD2	TRBJ2-5	-	TGTGCCAGCAGTATCGGGGGGGCGGTGGCCCAGTACTTC	CASSIGGAVAQYF
TRBV13	TRBD1	TRBJ1-4	-	TGTGCCAGCAGCTCCAAATACCGACAGGGGCGAAGTGTTGAAAAACTGTTTTTT	CASSSKYRQGRSVEKLFF
TRBV19	TRBD1	TRBJ2-7	-	TGTGCCAGTAGTATCCCGATTCGGACAGGGGGTGCCTACGAGCAGTACTTC	CASSIPIRTGGAYEQYF
TRBV4-2	-	TRBJ2-2	-	TGTGCCAGCAGCCAAGGGACAGCCGGGGAGCTGTTTTTT	CASSQGTAGELFF
TRBV7-8	TRBD2	TRBJ2-7	-	TGTGCCAGCAGCTTACTCCTAACAGGAGAAGGCGGGAGGGCCGTTGGAGAGCAGTACTTC	CASSLLLTGEGGRAVGEQYF
TRBV5-1	TRBD1	TRBJ2-7	-	TGCGCCAGCAGTTCCCGAAGCCCGGGACAGGGGTATTACGAGCAGTACTTC	CASSSRSPGQGYYEQYF
TRBV5-6	-	TRBJ1-2	-	TGTGCCAGCAGCTTGGGAGGACAGTACTATGGCTACACCTTC	CASSLGGQYYGYTF
TRBV2	TRBD1	TRBJ2-1	-	TGTGCCAGCAGTCCCCGGGACAGGGACTACAATGAGCAGTTCTTC	CASSPRDRDYNEQFF
TRBV5-1	TRBD1	TRBJ2-7	few	TGCGCCAGCAGCCCTCAAGGGGGTCACAGGGGTAACGAGCAGTACTTC	CASSPQGGHRGNEQYF
TRBV5-4	-	TRBJ2-3	-	TGTGCCAGCAGCTCCCCCGGGGGGCTGGCAGATACGCAGTATTTT	CASSSPGGLADTQYF
TRBV7-9	-	TRBJ2-3	-	TGTGCCAGCAGTTCTAAAGCGGTCGGCACAGATACGCAGTATTTT	CASSSKAVGTDTQYF
TRBV14	-	TRBJ2-5	-	TGTGCCAGCAGCCCCTATCTGAGGGAGACCCAGTACTTC	CASSPYLRETQYF
TRBV4-2	TRBD2	TRBJ2-7	-	TGTGCCAGCAGCCAAGACGGGACTAGCGGGGGGATCTACGAGCAGTACTTC	CASSQDGTSGGIYEQYF
TRBV6-4	-	TRBJ2-1	-	TGTGCCAGCAGTGATCAAGGAGGGAGCTCCTACAATGAGCAGTTCTTC	CASSDQGGSSYNEQFF
TRBV30	TRBD2	TRBJ2-7	-	TGTGCCTGGAGTGAGGGACTACAGTACGAGCAGTACTTC	CAWSEGLQYEQYF
TRBV5-6	-	TRBJ2-5	-	TGTGCCAGCAGACGATGGACTGTACAAGAGACCCAGTACTTC	CASRRWTVQETQYF
TRBV5-1	TRBD2	TRBJ2-1	-	TGCGCCAGCAGCTTGGGGGTGGCGGGAGCCTACAATGAGCAGTTCTTC	CASSLGVAGAYNEQFF
TRBV6-1	-	TRBJ1-1	-	TGTGCCAGCAGTGAGCTGGGGGCAAAGACTGAAGCTTTCTTT	CASSELGAKTEAFF
TRBV7-8	-	TRBJ1-5	-	TGTGCCAGCAGCTACGACAGTTTGGCGAGCAATCAGCCCCAGCATTTT	CASSYDSLASNQPQHF
TRBV5-1	TRBD1	TRBJ1-6	few	TGCGCCAGCAGCCCTGGGACAGGGAACTCACCCCTCCACTTT	CASSPGTGNSPLHF
TRBV28	-	TRBJ2-3	few	TGTGCCAGCAGCTACCGTAGCACAGATACGCAGTATTTT	CASSYRSTDTQYF
TRBV7-2	-	TRBJ2-3	-	TGTGCCAGCAGCCCATGGGGGGTTACGCAGTATTTT	CASSPWGVTQYF
TRBV7-4	-	TRBJ1-4	once	TGTGCCAGCAGCCTCACCCGACGGGGAGGCTCCCCGACGAAGAATGAAAAACTGTTTTTT	CASSLTRRGGSPTKNEKLFF
TRBV6-6	-	TRBJ1-2	-	TGTGCCAGCAGTTACGGAGGAGCAGGTGGCTACACCTTC	CASSYGGAGGYTF
TRBV5-1	-	TRBJ1-2	-	TGCGCCAGCAGCTTGGGGCCCGGGTCGTACTATGGCTACACCTTC	CASSLGPGSYYGYTF
TRBV28	-	TRBJ1-4	-	TGTGCCAGCCACACTAGCTATGGGGAAAAACTGTTTTTT	CASHTSYGEKLFF
TRBV6-1	-	TRBJ1-4	-	TGTGCCAGCAGTGAACAGGAGGAGGGTGGAGAAAAACTGTTTTTT	CASSEQEEGGEKLFF
TRBV5-6	-	TRBJ2-7	-	TGTGCCAGCAGCCTGAAGCTACAGAACTACGAGCAGTACTTC	CASSLKLQNYEQYF
TRBV6-1	-	TRBJ2-7	-	TGTGCCAGCTCGGAGGCAGGTTCGTACGAGCAGTACTTC	CASSEAGSYEQYF
TRBV18	-	TRBJ2-6	-	TGTGCCAGCTCCCCTGCGGTGTTCTACCAAACCTCTGGGGCCAACGTCCTGACTTTC	CASSPAVFYQTSGANVLTF
TRBV5-4	TRBD1	TRBJ2-1	-	TGTGCCAGCTTGGGACAGGACAACAATGAGCAGTTCTTC	CASLGQDNNEQFF
TRBV2	TRBD1	TRBJ2-7	-	TGTGCCAGCATTGGACAGGGGGGAACCTACGAGCAGTACTTC	CASIGQGGTYEQYF
TRBV10-1	-	TRBJ2-3	-	TGCGCCAGCAGCGGCGACACTCCAGATACGCAGTATTTT	CASSGDTPDTQYF
TRBV27	TRBD2	TRBJ2-5	-	TGTGCCAGCAGTCCTAGCGGGGGAAGGACCCAGTACTTC	CASSPSGGRTQYF
TRBV6-5	TRBD1	TRBJ1-1	-	TGTGCCAGCAGTTCGGATAGACAGGGGGTTCGAGCTTTCTTT	CASSSDRQGVRAFF
TRBV9	-	TRBJ2-2	-	TGTGCCAGCAGCGTGAAGCATTGGGGCTCGAACACCGGGGAGCTGTTTTTT	CASSVKHWGSNTGELFF
TRBV7-9	-	TRBJ2-5	-	TGTGCCAGCAGCTTAGGTAGTTCTGAGACCCAGTACTTC	CASSLGSSETQYF
TRBV7-9	-	TRBJ2-1	-	TGTGCCAGCAGCTTTTCTGGGGGCGAGAATGAGCAGTTCTTC	CASSFSGGENEQFF
TRBV15	TRBD2	TRBJ2-1	-	TGTGCCACCAGCGGGGGGACTAGGGGCAATGAGCAGTTCTTC	CATSGGTRGNEQFF
TRBV9	TRBD1	TRBJ1-4	-	TGTGCCAGCAGCGTTGGGACAGGGGGCGGTGAAAAACTGTTTTTT	CASSVGTGGGEKLFF
TRBV30	TRBD2	TRBJ2-3	-	TGTGCCTGGGGCCGGGGGGGAGCCCGAGATACGCAGTATTTT	CAWGRGGARDTQYF
TRBV5-6	TRBD2	TRBJ2-2	-	TGTGCCAGCAGAGGCAGAGCGGGGGGAAACACCGGGGAGCTGTTTTTT	CASRGRAGGNTGELFF
TRBV7-9	TRBD2	TRBJ2-3	-	TGTGCCAGCAGTTGGGGGGGGACCACAGATACGCAGTATTTT	CASSWGGTTDTQYF
TRBV7-9	TRBD1	TRBJ1-5	-	TGTGCCAGCAGCTTAGGACTGGACAGGGGCAATCAGCCCCAGCATTTT	CASSLGLDRGNQPQHF
TRBV5-6	-	TRBJ1-2	-	TGTGCCAGCAGCCGTGATCCAGGGAGGTGGCGTGGCTACACCTTC	CASSRDPGRWRGYTF
TRBV7-6	TRBD1	TRBJ1-6	-	TGTGCCAGCAGCCCAATACAGGGGTCACCCCTCCACTTT	CASSPIQGSPLHF
TRBV7-2	-	TRBJ1-2	-	TGTGCCAGCAAAACCCGGCAGGTGACCGCTAACTATGGCTACACCTTC	CASKTRQVTANYGYTF
TRBV27	TRBD1	TRBJ1-2	-	TGTGCCAGCAGATCATACGTCGGGACAGCCAACTATGGCTACACCTTC	CASRSYVGTANYGYTF
TRBV6-5	-	TRBJ2-7	-	TGTGCCACCCGAACGTCCGGGGGACTCAGGCAGTACTTC	CATRTSGGLRQYF
TRBV9	-	TRBJ2-3	-	TGTGCCAGCAGCGCCGAGGGCGGGGCGGAGTATTTT	CASSAEGGAEYF
TRBV9	-	TRBJ2-5	once	TGTGCCAGCAGCGTAGACCCAGGGTCCCAAGAGACCCAGTACTTC	CASSVDPGSQETQYF
TRBV10-3	-	TRBJ2-7	-	TGTGCCATCAGTGACAGGGGCGAGCAGTACTTC	CAISDRGEQYF